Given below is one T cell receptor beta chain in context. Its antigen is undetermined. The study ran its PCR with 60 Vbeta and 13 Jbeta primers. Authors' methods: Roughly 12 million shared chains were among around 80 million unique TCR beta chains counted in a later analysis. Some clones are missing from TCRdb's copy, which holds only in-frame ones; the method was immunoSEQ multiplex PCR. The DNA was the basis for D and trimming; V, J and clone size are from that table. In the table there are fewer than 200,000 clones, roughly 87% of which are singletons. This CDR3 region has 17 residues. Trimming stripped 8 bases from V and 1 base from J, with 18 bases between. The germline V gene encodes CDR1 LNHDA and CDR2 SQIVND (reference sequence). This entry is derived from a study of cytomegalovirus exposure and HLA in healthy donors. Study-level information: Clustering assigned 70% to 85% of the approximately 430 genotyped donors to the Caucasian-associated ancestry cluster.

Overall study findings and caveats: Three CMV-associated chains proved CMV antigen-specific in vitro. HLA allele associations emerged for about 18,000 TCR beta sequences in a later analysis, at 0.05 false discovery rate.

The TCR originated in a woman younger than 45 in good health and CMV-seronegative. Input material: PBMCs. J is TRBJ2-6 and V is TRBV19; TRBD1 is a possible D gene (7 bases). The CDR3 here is CASLQGGVGSGANVLTF. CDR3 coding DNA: TGTGCCAGTTTGCAGGGGGGCGTCGGGTCTGGGGCCAACGTCCTGACTTTC.